Here is one T cell receptor beta chain with its context. Under the authors' procedure: Amplifying reference gene primers gave estimates of nucleated cell counts. Profiled with immunoSEQ multiplex PCR; TCRdb holds only in-frame clones, not every one. That table is the source of V, J and clone size, and D and trimming were worked out from the DNA. Of about 40,000 clones detected, around 86% appear once; the ten largest clones hold 20% to 25%. The entry originates in a study of blood T cell repertoires in COVID-19. Across the study: COVID-19 samples collected from the United States, Italy and Spain covered acute and convalescent phases.

V dropped 8 bases and J dropped 5; count of bases not matched to a gene: 8. There are 14 residues in the CDR3. Germline CDR1 and CDR2: SNHLY and FYNNEI. This TCR was recovered from a man between 50 and 59 years old with active COVID-19. The chain uses TRBV2 and TRBJ2-3, with 9 bases fitting TRBD2. Sequencing input: peripheral blood. CDR3 DNA: TGTGCCAGCTGCCTAGCGGGAAGTATAGATACGCAGTATTTT. This codes for CASCLAGSIDTQYF.